Listed here are 7 T cell receptor beta chains from one sample, sequenced in a study of blood T cell repertoires in COVID-19. The data were produced by immunoSEQ multiplex PCR, yet TCRdb's version contains in-frame clones alone and is incomplete. The table has some 120,000 clones, approximately 77% seen once. The sequenced material came from peripheral blood. The receptors were sampled from an elderly man with acute or convalescent COVID-19.

The gene calls are TRBV19 and TRBJ1-2; TRBD1 matches 8 bases. After removal of 4 bases from V and 3 bases from J, the junction contained 1 base not matched to a gene. Germline-derived CDR1 and CDR2 are LNHDA and SQIVND (reference sequence). The CDR3 covers 13 residues. CDR3 coding DNA: TGTGCCAGTAGTAGGGACAGGTACTATGGCTACACCTTC. This gives the protein CASSRDRYYGYTF.

The chain joins TRBV13 to TRBJ2-7; 9 nucleotides align to TRBD1. The trim removed 7 bases at V and 7 bases at J, leaving 14 bases unmatched. This CDR3 spans 15 amino acids. Germline lookup yields CDR1 PRHDT and CDR2 FYEKMQ (reference sequence). In nucleotides, the CDR3 is TGTGCCAGCACCCAACGGCGGACAGGGGTTATGGAGCAGTACTTC. It encodes CASTQRRTGVMEQYF.

V is TRBV28 and J is TRBJ2-1; a possible D gene is TRBD2 (5 bases). CDR3 length equals 13 residues. Germline values: CDR1 MDHEN, CDR2 SYDVKM. V lost 6 bases, J lost 1 base, and 7 bases lay in between. The CDR3 protein is CASSRGSYNEQFF. The CDR3 DNA reads as TGTGCCAGCAGCCGGGGTTCCTACAATGAGCAGTTCTTC.

J is TRBJ1-1 and V is TRBV12-3 or TRBV12-4; D is possibly TRBD1 (6 bases). The germline V and J ends were trimmed by 6 bases and 4 bases, with 6 bases remaining between them. CDR3 length: 11 amino acids. CDR3 in DNA: TGTGCCAGCAGGGACAGCACTGAAGCTTTCTTT. Translating it yields CASRDSTEAFF.

The chain recombines TRBV7-6 with TRBJ2-2, with 7 bases matching TRBD1. Germline V gene data show CDR1 as SGHVS and CDR2 as FNYEAQ. CDR3 length: 16 residues. The junction had 12 bases not matched to a gene; V was cut back by 5 bases and J by 6 bases. DNA of the CDR3: TGTGCCAGCAGCCCGACCTCTTCCACAGGGGCCGGGGAGCTGTTTTTT. The encoded protein is CASSPTSSTGAGELFF.

V is TRBV5-6 and J is TRBJ2-3; no clear D. The CDR3 covers 14 residues. Trimming removed 4 bases from V and 1 base from J, with 10 bases in between. Germline V gene lookup returns CDR1 SGHDT and CDR2 YYEEEE. The CDR3 region has the DNA TGTGCCAGCAGCACCCCGAGCCGCACAGATACGCAGTATTTT. It is translated as CASSTPSRTDTQYF. Filled out from reference TRBV5-6 and TRBJ2-3, the complete variable domain reads DAGVTQSPTHLIKTRGQQVTLRCSPKSGHDTVSWYQQALGQGPQFIFQYYEEEERQRGNFPDRFSGHQFPNYSSELNVNALLLGDSALYLCASSTPSRTDTQYFGPGTRLTVL.

The chain uses TRBV19 and TRBJ2-7; TRBD2 matches at 8 bases. Germline V gene sequence: CDR1 LNHDA, CDR2 SQIVND (reference sequence). The J segment lost 3 bases and the V segment lost 4 bases, leaving 5 bases of the junction unmatched. The CDR3 extends over 14 amino acids. As DNA, the CDR3 is TGTGCCAGTAGTACACGGGGGGGAAGCTACGAGCAGTACTTC. This sequence encodes CASSTRGGSYEQYF.